What follows are 5 T cell receptor beta chains derived from one specimen sequenced in a study of cytomegalovirus exposure and HLA in healthy donors. It was with 60 Vbeta and 13 Jbeta primers that the PCR ran. Libraries were prepared by immunoSEQ multiplex PCR; TCRdb keeps only in-frame clonotypes and omits some of them. The sample table includes some 50,000 clones. What was sequenced was PBMCs. These receptors were taken from a woman in her forties in good health and CMV-seronegative.

This chain connects TRBV29-1 to TRBJ1-1; D is unclear. Trimming shortened V by 4 bases and J by 4 bases, and 16 bases separated the two germline ends. The CDR3 loop spans 14 amino acids. In germline, CDR1 is SQVTM, CDR2 ANQGSEA. Here the CDR3 reads CSVVLGGSGTEAFF. DNA of the CDR3: TGCAGCGTTGTTCTAGGAGGTAGCGGCACTGAAGCTTTCTTT. Full variable domain (missing parts from reference TRBV29-1 and TRBJ1-1): SAVISQKPSRDICQRGTSLTIQCQVDSQVTMMFWYRQQPGQSLTLIATANQGSEATYESGFVIDKFPISRPNLTFSTLTVSNMSPEDSSIYLCSVVLGGSGTEAFFGQGTRLTVV.

The chain joins TRBV5-1 to TRBJ2-2; 7 bases are a match to TRBD1. The CDR3 is 15 residues long. V dropped 3 bases and J dropped 5; count of bases not matched to a gene: 7. CDR1 and CDR2 (germline): SGHRS, YFSETQ. CDR3 region: CASSSDRVGTGELFF. The CDR3 DNA follows: TGCGCCAGCAGCTCCGACAGGGTCGGTACCGGGGAGCTGTTTTTT.

The chain couples TRBV28 to TRBJ1-1, with D perhaps matching TRBD1 (5 bases). V lost 3 bases to trimming and J lost 1 base, with 12 bases between them. CDR1 is MDHEN, CDR2 SYDVKM, per germline. The CDR3 has 15 amino acids. CDR3 protein: CASSLGEAENTEAFF. The CDR3 DNA reads TGTGCCAGCAGTTTGGGGGAGGCAGAGAACACTGAAGCTTTCTTT.

The V and J genes are TRBV2 and TRBJ2-1; D may be TRBD2 (5 bases). The CDR3 has 15 residues. V lost 6 bases to trimming and J lost 0 bases, with 12 bases between them. Germline V gives CDR1 SNHLY, CDR2 FYNNEI. The CDR3 DNA reads TGTGCCAGCAGGGAGGACCCTAGCTCCTACAATGAGCAGTTCTTC. Translation: CASREDPSSYNEQFF.

The chain uses TRBV19 and TRBJ1-1; 10 bases line up with TRBD1. The V gene's germline CDR1 is LNHDA and CDR2 SQIVND (reference sequence). The CDR3 spans 14 residues. V shed 3 bases and J 5 bases; nucleotides not matched to a gene: 3. For the CDR3, the DNA is TGTGCCAGTAGTATGGACAGGGGGAATACTGAAGCTTTCTTT. Translation: CASSMDRGNTEAFF. The full variable domain, in which reference TRBV19 and TRBJ1-1 provide the parts outside the CDR3, is DGGITQSPKYLFRKEGQNVTLSCEQNLNHDAMYWYRQDPGQGLRLIYYSQIVNDFQKGDIAEGYSVSREKKESFPLTVTSAQKNPTAFYLCASSMDRGNTEAFFGQGTRLTVV.